Following are 28 T cell receptor beta chains from one sample sequenced in a study of radiotherapy plus CTLA-4 blockade in lung cancer. The data were produced by immunoSEQ multiplex PCR, yet TCRdb's version contains in-frame clones alone and is incomplete. The sample records some 110,000 clones, about four fifths being singletons. Sequencing was performed on peripheral blood, taken from a patient treated with radiotherapy plus ipilimumab. The receptors derive from a human donor with non-small cell lung cancer that progressed on radiotherapy plus ipilimumab. Some clones in this sample may be carry-over from other donors' samples.

This chain links TRBV7-2 with TRBJ1-2, with 10 bases matching TRBD1. The CDR3 runs to 15 residues. V shed 5 bases, J shed 4 bases, and the junction held 7 bases outside the gene matches. Germline values: CDR1 SGHTA, CDR2 FQGNSA. The CDR3 DNA sequence: TGTGCCAGCAGCCCTAGGACAGGGGGGTCCTATGGCTACACCTTC. Encoded protein: CASSPRTGGSYGYTF.

The rearrangement uses TRBV15 and TRBJ1-2; weak D call: TRBD1 (6 bases). Per germline, CDR1 LNHNV and CDR2 YYDKDF (reference sequence). The V end was cut by 4 bases, the J end by 2 bases, with 17 bases between. CDR3 length: 16 residues. In DNA form, the CDR3 reads TGTGCCACCAGCATCCTGACAGGTGGTTCCAACTATGGCTACACCTTC. Its translation is CATSILTGGSNYGYTF. The complete variable domain, with remaining parts taken from reference TRBV15 and TRBJ1-2, reads DAMVIQNPRYQVTQFGKPVTLSCSQTLNHNVMYWYQQKSSQAPKLLFHYYDKDFNNEADTPDNFQSRRPNTSFCFLDIRSPGLGDTAMYLCATSILTGGSNYGYTFGSGTRLTVV.

The J gene is TRBJ1-1, the V gene TRBV7-8; D gene uncertain. V was pared by 4 bases and J by 0 bases, with 12 bases between. This CDR3 contains 15 residues. CDR1 is SGHVS, CDR2 FQNEAQ, per germline. In DNA form, the CDR3 reads TGTGCCAGCAGCTCCTCTCCAGGAATGAACACTGAAGCTTTCTTT. Its protein product is CASSSSPGMNTEAFF.

This sequence joins TRBV4-1 and TRBJ1-1; no clear D gene. CDR1 and CDR2 from the germline V gene are MGHRA and YSYEKL. Trimming removed 3 bases from V and 10 bases from J, with 15 bases in between. This CDR3 has 13 amino acids. The CDR3 DNA reads as TGCGCCAGCAGCCAGGGAGAAGGGAGGTTAGCTTTCTTT. This codes for CASSQGEGRLAFF.

The chain joins TRBV12-5 to TRBJ1-2; 8 bases match TRBD1. V trimming: 1 base; J trimming: 7 bases; junction bases outside the gene matches: 8. CDR1 is LGHNT, CDR2 FRNRAP, per germline. The CDR3 is 15 amino acids. Here the CDR3 DNA reads TGTGCTAGTGGTTTGGGGACAGGGTGGTTAAGTGGCTACACCTTC. Translated: CASGLGTGWLSGYTF.

CDR3 amino acids: CASATNGAGTGEAFF. The CDR3 nucleotides are TGTGCCAGCGCAACCAACGGGGCCGGGACAGGGGAAGCTTTCTTT. The rearrangement links TRBV6-5 to TRBJ1-1, with 9 bases matching TRBD1. The V segment lost 8 bases and the J segment 8 bases; nucleotides outside the gene matches: 15. Germline loops: CDR1 MNHEY, CDR2 SVGAGI. This CDR3 has 15 residues.

The table lists this clone with a few counts. J is TRBJ1-4 and V is TRBV28; TRBD1 is a possible D gene (5 bases). Per the germline V gene, CDR1 is MDHEN and CDR2 is SYDVKM. Trimming left V 2 bases short and J 6 bases short, with 13 bases between. This CDR3 spans 15 amino acids. CDR3 bases: TGTGCCAGCAGTTTAATAGGGGCAGGGTATGAAAAACTGTTTTTT. As protein: CASSLIGAGYEKLFF.

The V call is TRBV9, the J call TRBJ2-7, with D possibly being TRBD1 or TRBD2 (5 bases each). The CDR3 contains 17 residues. Germline V gives CDR1 SGDLS, CDR2 YYNGEE. Trimming stripped 0 bases from V and 10 bases from J, with 26 bases between. The DNA for the CDR3 is TGTGCCAGCAGCGTAGGAGGAGAGGGGCAGGGCGGAGCCATACAGTACTTC. This gives the protein CASSVGGEGQGGAIQYF.

This chain connects TRBV27 to TRBJ2-5; 8 bases line up with TRBD1. The germline CDR1 and CDR2 sequences are MNHEY and SMNVEV (reference sequence). This CDR3 is 16 amino acids long. The ends lost 6 bases at V and 4 bases at J; junction bases unmatched: 13. In DNA form, the CDR3 reads TGTGCCAGCAGATACAGGGGGTCTTATTTGGTAGAGACCCAGTACTTC. This sequence encodes CASRYRGSYLVETQYF.

V and J are TRBV6-5 and TRBJ1-6, with D uncertain. V lost 8 bases, J lost 5 bases, and 13 bases lay in between. Germline V gives CDR1 MNHEY, CDR2 SVGAGI. The CDR3 totals 14 residues. CDR3 in amino acids: CASLDGADNSPLHF. In nucleotides, the CDR3 is TGTGCCAGCCTGGACGGTGCCGATAATTCACCCCTCCACTTT.

The chain links TRBV4-3 to TRBJ1-6; D unresolved. Trimming took 2 bases from V and 8 from J, leaving 22 bases between them. From germline, CDR1 is LGHNA and CDR2 YSLEER. The CDR3 spans 18 residues. The CDR3 region is CASSQTHKVAGSDSPLHF. The CDR3 DNA sequence: TGCGCCAGCAGCCAAACACATAAGGTCGCAGGCTCGGATTCACCCCTCCACTTT.

V gene TRBV7-9 combines with J gene TRBJ2-3; tentatively, D is TRBD2 (5 bases). V shed 5 bases and J shed 0 bases, with 18 bases lying between them. CDR3 length equals 17 residues. Germline lookup yields CDR1 SEHNR and CDR2 FQNEAQ (reference sequence). CDR3 in DNA: TGTGCCAGCAGCCCCCGGGTAGGGAGTCTGAGCACAGATACGCAGTATTTT. It specifies CASSPRVGSLSTDTQYF.

Concerning this clone itself: At one end, the junction sequence differs from germline, possibly due to a read error. The V gene is TRBV7-9, the J gene TRBJ2-7; TRBD2 matches at 10 bases. The V gene's germline CDR1 is SEHNR and CDR2 FQNEAQ (reference sequence). There are 14 residues in the CDR3. CDR3 residues: CASSLAGLAYEQYF. CDR3 coding DNA: TGTGCCAGCAGCCTAGCGGGACTAGCGTACGAGCAGTACTTC. Drawing the rest from reference TRBV7-9 and TRBJ2-7, the complete variable domain is DTGVSQNPRHKITKRGQNVTFRCDPISEHNRLYWYRQTLGQGPEFLTYFQNEAQLEKSRLLSDRFSAERPKGSFSTLEIQRTEQGDSAMYLCASSLAGLAYEQYFGPGTRLTVT.

The chain couples TRBV23-1 to TRBJ1-2; unclear D gene. TRBV23-1 falls under the ORF class, with uncertain function. V was shortened by 6 bases and J by 5 bases, with 16 bases between the two germline ends. This CDR3 is built from 14 residues. This CDR3 reads CASSRLYTPYGYTF. For the CDR3, the DNA is TGCGCCAGCAGCAGACTATACACTCCGTATGGCTACACCTTC.

This clone appeared a single time. CDR3 sequence (DNA): TGTGCCAGCAGTTTAGAAGGTTGGAGCTCTGGAAACACCATATATTTT. It translates to CASSLEGWSSGNTIYF. J is TRBJ1-3 and V is TRBV28, with D uncertain. This CDR3 spans 16 amino acids. V gave up 2 bases and J gave up 0 bases, with 11 bases separating them. The germline CDR1 and CDR2 sequences are MDHEN and SYDVKM.

The chain links TRBV6-6 to TRBJ1-5; tentative D call: TRBD1 (5 bases). The CDR3 has 14 residues. Trimming removed 2 bases at V and 2 bases at J, with 7 bases between. Germline loops: CDR1 MNHNY, CDR2 SVGAGI (reference sequence). The CDR3 loop is CASSYPGGNQPQHF. The DNA for the CDR3 is TGTGCCAGCAGTTACCCGGGGGGCAATCAGCCCCAGCATTTT.

The V gene is TRBV7-2, the J gene TRBJ1-1; no clear D gene. The CDR3 runs to 11 residues. V was trimmed by 2 bases and J by 10 bases, leaving 8 bases between them. CDR1 and CDR2 from the germline V gene are SGHTA and FQGNSA. The CDR3 reads CASSLRLRAFF. In DNA, the CDR3 is TGTGCCAGCAGCTTAAGGTTGCGAGCTTTCTTT.

The chain has TRBV5-1 and TRBJ2-6; D not resolved. CDR1 and CDR2 (germline): SGHRS, YFSETQ. The CDR3 is made up of 15 amino acids. V lost 0 bases to trimming and J lost 0 bases, with 4 bases between them. CDR3 in DNA: TGCGCCAGCAGCTTGGTTGACTCTGGGGCCAACGTCCTGACTTTC. Translation gives CASSLVDSGANVLTF.

The chain couples TRBV6-5 to TRBJ2-7; maybe TRBD1 (6 bases). Trimming removed 3 bases at V and 3 bases at J, with 15 bases between. Germline CDR1 and CDR2: MNHEY and SVGAGI. The CDR3 length is 15 residues. The CDR3 region has the DNA TGTGCCAGCAGTTATCTAGACAGGAGTCACTACGAGCAGTACTTC. This translates into CASSYLDRSHYEQYF.

Judged by abundance, this clone is medium-sized. The V call is TRBV19, the J call TRBJ1-3; 11 bases fit TRBD1. The CDR3 totals 17 residues. Per germline, CDR1 LNHDA and CDR2 SQIVND (reference sequence). V shed 6 bases and J 2 bases; nucleotides not matched to a gene: 9. CDR3 in amino acids: CASRLRTGGRAGNTIYF. DNA for the CDR3: TGTGCCAGTAGACTCCGGACAGGGGGCAGAGCTGGAAACACCATATATTTT.

This sequence joins TRBV2 and TRBJ1-1, with D possibly being TRBD1 (5 bases). With 8 bases removed from V and 7 bases from J, the gap between germline ends came to 23 bases. Germline CDR1 reads SNHLY; CDR2 reads FYNNEI. CDR3 length equals 15 residues. The CDR3 sequence: CASVSGLRVLNEAFF. DNA for the CDR3: TGTGCCAGCGTCTCGGGACTTCGGGTCCTGAATGAAGCTTTCTTT.

Concerning this clone: Other DNA sequences in this sample translate to the same CDR3. V usage is TRBV18 and J usage is TRBJ1-4, with 9 bases matching TRBD1. This CDR3 contains 14 residues. The junction had 1 base not matched to a gene; V was cut back by 3 bases and J by 5 bases. CDR1 and CDR2 from the germline V gene are KGHSH and LQKENI. In nucleotides, the CDR3 is TGTGCCAGCTCACCGGGGACAGGGAATGAAAAACTGTTTTTT. Protein: CASSPGTGNEKLFF.

The chain has TRBV29-1 and TRBJ2-3; possible D gene TRBD2, 5 bases. The CDR3 extends over 14 amino acids. Trimming cost V 4 bases and J 1 base, with 12 bases left between them. CDR1 SQVTM and CDR2 ANQGSEA come from the germline V gene. CDR3 sequence reads: CSVVGSPRTDTQYF. The CDR3 DNA sequence: TGCAGCGTTGTGGGGAGCCCCCGCACAGATACGCAGTATTTT.

The gene calls are TRBV6-5 and TRBJ1-1; no clear D gene. V dropped 2 bases and J dropped 2 bases, with 6 bases sitting between them. CDR1 is MNHEY and CDR2 is SVGAGI in the germline V gene. CDR3 length equals 13 residues. This CDR3 reads CASSYAKNTEAFF. The CDR3 DNA reads TGTGCCAGCAGTTACGCAAAAAACACTGAAGCTTTCTTT.

In this sample, this clone turned up once. The V call is TRBV10-3, the J call TRBJ1-2; D may be TRBD1 (5 bases). The V end lost 2 bases, the J end lost 3 bases, and 10 bases lay between the germline ends. The CDR3 contains 14 residues. The germline CDR1 and CDR2 sequences are ENHRY and SYGVKD. The CDR3 DNA follows: TGTGCCATCAGTGAGGGGGGTCGGTACTATGGCTACACCTTC. As protein: CAISEGGRYYGYTF.

Only a few counts were recorded for this clone. This chain joins TRBV30 and TRBJ1-1; TRBD1 matches at 7 bases. CDR3 length: 11 amino acids. Trimming took 5 bases from V and 5 from J; bases not matched to a gene: 2. Looked up from germline, CDR1 is GTSNPN and CDR2 is SVGIG (reference sequence). The CDR3 nucleotides are TGTGCCTGGGGGACAGTTACTGAAGCTTTCTTT. Translating gives CAWGTVTEAFF.

The chain employs TRBV27 and TRBJ2-7; 8 bases fit TRBD2. Germline V lookup: CDR1 MNHEY, CDR2 SMNVEV (reference sequence). CDR3 size: 15 residues. Trimming at V came to 6 bases and at J to 2 bases, leaving 9 bases not matched to a gene. CDR3 loop: CASSADERGPYEQYF. Written as DNA, the CDR3 is TGTGCCAGCAGCGCGGACGAGCGGGGGCCCTACGAGCAGTACTTC.

This clone was recorded only once. The junction differs from germline at one of its ends, possibly a read error. J is TRBJ2-2 and V is TRBV9, with TRBD1 identical over 9 bases. This CDR3 contains 12 residues. CDR1 is SGDLS and CDR2 is YYNGEE in the germline V gene. The CDR3 region has the DNA TGTGCCAGCAGCGGAAAGACAGGGGGGCTGTTTTTT. Encoded protein: CASSGKTGGLFF.